This is a list of T cell receptor beta chains from one sample in a study of blood T cell repertoires in COVID-19. Only in-frame clones appear in the TCRdb table, and some are missing; sequencing was by immunoSEQ multiplex PCR. The table records about 74,000 clones, around nine tenths of them present only once. Sequenced material: peripheral blood. These receptors all stem from a woman older than 75 with active or convalescent COVID-19. The CDR3 runs from the conserved cysteine through the conserved F or W. D genes are given only for firm matches. Expanded clones are given a class, and other clones once, few, many or no size at all.

>TRBJ2-2|.|14|.|TRBV5-1
CASSLEGGTGELFF
TGCGCCAGCAGCTTGGAAGGGGGCACCGGGGAGCTGTTTTTT
>TRBJ2-2|few|16|.|TRBV5-1
CASSLVGSLNTGELFF
TGCGCCAGCAGCTTAGTCGGGTCCTTGAACACCGGGGAGCTGTTTTTT
>TRBJ2-2|.|14|.|TRBV11-3
CASSLGTFGGELFF
TGTGCCAGCAGCTTAGGCACTTTTGGCGGGGAGCTGTTTTTT
>TRBJ2-2|.|19|TRBD2|TRBV11-2
CASSLRPSGGATNTGELFF
TGTGCCAGCAGCTTAAGGCCTAGCGGGGGGGCGACCAACACCGGGGAGCTGTTTTTT
>TRBJ2-3|.|15|TRBD2|TRBV10-3
CAIRDERGGRDTQYF
TGTGCCATCAGAGATGAGCGGGGGGGCCGGGATACGCAGTATTTT
>TRBJ2-2|.|15|.|TRBV5-4
CASSFAGSNTGELFF
TGTGCCAGCAGCTTCGCAGGGTCGAACACCGGGGAGCTGTTTTTT
>TRBJ1-1|.|11|.|TRBV5-6
CASARNTEAFF
TGTGCCAGCGCGCGCAACACTGAAGCTTTCTTT
>TRBJ2-1|.|15|TRBD2|TRBV6-5
CATNRAGGQYNEQFF
TGTGCCACCAATAGAGCGGGGGGGCAATACAATGAGCAGTTCTTC
>TRBJ1-6|.|16|.|TRBV15
CATSRDRGGLDSPLHF
TGTGCCACCAGCAGAGATCGCGGGGGTTTAGACTCACCCCTCCACTTT
>TRBJ1-4|.|14|TRBD1|TRBV5-5
CASSPGQGFAKLFF
TGTGCCAGCAGCCCGGGACAGGGGTTTGCAAAACTGTTTTTT